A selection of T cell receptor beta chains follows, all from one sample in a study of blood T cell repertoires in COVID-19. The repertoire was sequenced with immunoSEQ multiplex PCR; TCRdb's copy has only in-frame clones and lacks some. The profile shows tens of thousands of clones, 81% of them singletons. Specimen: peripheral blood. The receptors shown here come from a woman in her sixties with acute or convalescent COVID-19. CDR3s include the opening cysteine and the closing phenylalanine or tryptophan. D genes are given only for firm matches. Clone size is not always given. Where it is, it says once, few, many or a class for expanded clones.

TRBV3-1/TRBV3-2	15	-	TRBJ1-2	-	TGTGCCAGCAGCCCTCCAGGGAATCGACTCTATGGCTACACCTTC	CASSPPGNRLYGYTF
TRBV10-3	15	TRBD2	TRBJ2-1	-	TGTGCCATCAGTAATGGACTAGCGGGGAACAATGAGCAGTTCTTC	CAISNGLAGNNEQFF
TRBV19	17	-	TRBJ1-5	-	TGTGCCAGTAGTATAGGACAGGACCGCTATAGCAATCAGCCCCAGCATTTT	CASSIGQDRYSNQPQHF
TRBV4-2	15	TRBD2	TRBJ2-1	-	TGTGCCAGCAGCCTAGAACCGGGACTAGTAGGGGAGCAGTTCTTC	CASSLEPGLVGEQFF
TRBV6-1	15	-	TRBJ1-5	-	TGTGCCAGCAGTGAAGACCGGTTCCCCAATCAGCCCCAGCATTTT	CASSEDRFPNQPQHF
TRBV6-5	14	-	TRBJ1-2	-	TGTGCCAGCGCCGGGCCCCCGGGGAGCTATGGCTACACCTTC	CASAGPPGSYGYTF
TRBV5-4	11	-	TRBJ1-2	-	TGTGCCAGCAGCTTGACAGGAGGCTACACCTTC	CASSLTGGYTF
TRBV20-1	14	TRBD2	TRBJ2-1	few	TGCAGTGCTAGTCCAAGCGGGGGGGCGTATGAGCAGTTCTTC	CSASPSGGAYEQFF
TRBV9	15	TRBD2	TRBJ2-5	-	TGTGCCAGCAGCGAGGCCTATCGGGAGGGGGAGACCCAGTACTTC	CASSEAYREGETQYF
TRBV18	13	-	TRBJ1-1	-	TGTGCCAGCTCACTACAGATGAACACTGAAGCTTTCTTT	CASSLQMNTEAFF
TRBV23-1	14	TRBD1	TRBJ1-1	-	TGCGCCAGCAGTCAATTGGACAGGGGGCGGGGAGCTTTCTTT	CASSQLDRGRGAFF
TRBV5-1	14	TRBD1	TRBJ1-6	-	TGCGCCAGCAGCGGCCGGGACAGGAATTCACCCCTCCACTTT	CASSGRDRNSPLHF
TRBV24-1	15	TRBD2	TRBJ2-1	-	TGTGCCACCAGTGGGGGGGAGGGCTCCTACAATGAGCAGTTCTTC	CATSGGEGSYNEQFF
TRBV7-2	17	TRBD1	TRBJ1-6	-	TGTGCCAGCAGCCGGCCCCCCGGAGGGGGCGCAGGTTCACCCCTCCACTTT	CASSRPPGGGAGSPLHF
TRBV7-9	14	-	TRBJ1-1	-	TGTGCCAGCAGCTTAGATGAAGGGAGCACTGAAGCTTTCTTT	CASSLDEGSTEAFF
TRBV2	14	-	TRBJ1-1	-	TGTGCCAGCAGTGGGGCAGTCTCGAACACTGAAGCTTTCTTT	CASSGAVSNTEAFF
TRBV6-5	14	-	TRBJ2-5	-	TGTGCCAGCAGTTTACAGGGATCAGGAGAGACCCAGTACTTC	CASSLQGSGETQYF
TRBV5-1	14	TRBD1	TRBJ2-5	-	TGCGCCAGCAGCTTGGTAGGGGGCTCAGAGACCCAGTACTTC	CASSLVGGSETQYF
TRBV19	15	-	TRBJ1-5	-	TGTGCCAGTAAGGCTGAGGGTTATAGCAATCAGCCCCAGCATTTT	CASKAEGYSNQPQHF
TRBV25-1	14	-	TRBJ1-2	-	TGTGCCAGCAGTGCCCCCGGGACACATTATGGCTACACCTTC	CASSAPGTHYGYTF
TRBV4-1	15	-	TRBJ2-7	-	TGCGCCAGCAGCCAAGGACAGTCTCTTAATTTCGAGCAGTACTTC	CASSQGQSLNFEQYF
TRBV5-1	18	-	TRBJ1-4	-	TGCGCCAGCAGCTTGGGGGCCAGGGATGGGTACTCTAATGAAAAACTGTTTTTT	CASSLGARDGYSNEKLFF
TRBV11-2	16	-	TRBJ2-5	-	TGTGCCAGCAAGGCCAGTACTAGGGGGGGGAGAGAGACCCAGTACTTC	CASKASTRGGRETQYF
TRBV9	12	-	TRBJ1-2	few	TGTGCCACCATGTCCTCGGTAGCGTGCTACACCTTC	CATMSSVACYTF
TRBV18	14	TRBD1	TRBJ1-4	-	TGTGCCAGCTCCCCCGGGACAGCGAATGAAAAACTGTTTTTT	CASSPGTANEKLFF
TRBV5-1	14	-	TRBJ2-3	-	TGCGCCAGCAGCTTGGAGACCCCAGGGGATACGCAGTATTTT	CASSLETPGDTQYF
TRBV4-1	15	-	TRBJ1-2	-	TGCGCCAGCAGCCAAGATTTACCCCGGGACTATGGCTACACCTTC	CASSQDLPRDYGYTF
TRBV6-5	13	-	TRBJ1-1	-	TGTGCCAGCAGTTACACGGCAGGGTTTGAAGCTTTCTTT	CASSYTAGFEAFF
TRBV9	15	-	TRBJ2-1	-	TGTGCCAGCAGCGTTTTGGGACTCCCGACCAATGAGCAGTTCTTC	CASSVLGLPTNEQFF
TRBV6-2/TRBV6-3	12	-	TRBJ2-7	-	TGTGCCAGCAGTCCGGGACTCTACGAGCAGTACTTC	CASSPGLYEQYF
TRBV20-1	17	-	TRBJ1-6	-	TGCAGTGCCAGTGGTCTTCCCTACGTCTCCTATAATTTACCCCTCCACTTT	CSASGLPYVSYNLPLHF
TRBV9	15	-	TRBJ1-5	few	TGTGCCAGCAGCGTAGAAGCCACAGGCAATCAGCCCCAGCATTTT	CASSVEATGNQPQHF
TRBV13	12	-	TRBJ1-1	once	TGTGCCAGCAGCTACTGGACAGCTGAAGCTTTCTTT	CASSYWTAEAFF
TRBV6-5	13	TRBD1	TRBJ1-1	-	TGTGCCAGCAGTCCGGGACAGTCAGTTGGAGCTTTCTTT	CASSPGQSVGAFF
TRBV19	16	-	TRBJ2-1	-	TGTGCCAGTAGTATTTCGGAGGGGAGGTCCTACAATGAGCAGTTCTTC	CASSISEGRSYNEQFF
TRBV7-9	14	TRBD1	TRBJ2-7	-	TGTGCCAGCAGCACCTGGACAGGGCCCTACGAGCAGTACTTC	CASSTWTGPYEQYF
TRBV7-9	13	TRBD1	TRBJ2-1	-	TGTGCCAGCAGCTTTACAGGGGGCAGGGAGCAGTTCTTC	CASSFTGGREQFF
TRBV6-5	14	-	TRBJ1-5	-	TGTGCCAGCAGCTCGACAGCCCGACATCAGCCCCAGCATTTT	CASSSTARHQPQHF
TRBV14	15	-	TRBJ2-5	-	TGTGCCAGCAGCCAAGACAGGGTGGGTGCAGAGACCCAGTACTTC	CASSQDRVGAETQYF
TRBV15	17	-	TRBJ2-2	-	TGTGCCACCAGCAGGGGACCCGGGTCGGGAGCCACCGGGGAGCTGTTTTTT	CATSRGPGSGATGELFF
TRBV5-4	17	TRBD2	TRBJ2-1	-	TGTGCCAGCAGCTTGGCCGCGTCTAGCGGGAGGAGGGGGGAGCAGTTCTTC	CASSLAASSGRRGEQFF
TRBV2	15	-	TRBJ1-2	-	TGTGCCAGCAGACCGTCTTATCAAGGGGACTATGGCTACACCTTC	CASRPSYQGDYGYTF
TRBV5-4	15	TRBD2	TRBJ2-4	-	TGTGCCAGCAGTCGAGATCTAGCGGCTGAAAACATTCAGTACTTC	CASSRDLAAENIQYF
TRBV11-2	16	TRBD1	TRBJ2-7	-	TGTGCCAGCAGCTTATCGGGACAGGCCACCCCCTACGAGCAGTACTTC	CASSLSGQATPYEQYF
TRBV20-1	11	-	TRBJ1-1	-	TGCAGTGCTACCGGGGGAGGGGGAGCTTTCTTT	CSATGGGGAFF
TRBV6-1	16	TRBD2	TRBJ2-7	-	TGTGCCAGCAGTGAAAGAAGACTAGCGGGGTCCTACGAGCAGTACTTC	CASSERRLAGSYEQYF